This TCR beta chain was recorded in a study of T cells in Graves' hyperthyroidism and ophthalmopathy. The ends were cut back, 6 bases at V and 0 bases at J, with 12 bases in the middle. The germline V gene encodes CDR1 LNHDA and CDR2 SQIVND (reference sequence). The CDR3 is 14 amino acids. Researchers took RNA transcripts and amplified the TCR beta CDR3 regions from them. The primer set for the first-round RT-PCR of the TCR CDR3 was HTBI. TCRdb recomputed calls from the multiplex PCR reads with MiXCR, one row per CDR3 protein. This table has around 430,000 distinct CDR3 sequences, 14% to 15% appearing once. Patients counted as stable if ophthalmopathy did not develop within 18 months. Uncontrolled infection, other autoimmune disease, pregnancy or lactation barred patients from enrollment. This clonotype was counted many times.

Sequencing was performed on blood. The rearrangement links TRBV19 to TRBJ2-7, with D possibly being TRBD1 or TRBD2 (5 bases each). The clonotype comes from a woman aged 25 to 45 with Graves' hyperthyroidism. CDR3 coding DNA: TGTGCCAGTAGCAACCGGGACGGCTCCTACGAGCAGTACTTC. It encodes CASSNRDGSYEQYF.